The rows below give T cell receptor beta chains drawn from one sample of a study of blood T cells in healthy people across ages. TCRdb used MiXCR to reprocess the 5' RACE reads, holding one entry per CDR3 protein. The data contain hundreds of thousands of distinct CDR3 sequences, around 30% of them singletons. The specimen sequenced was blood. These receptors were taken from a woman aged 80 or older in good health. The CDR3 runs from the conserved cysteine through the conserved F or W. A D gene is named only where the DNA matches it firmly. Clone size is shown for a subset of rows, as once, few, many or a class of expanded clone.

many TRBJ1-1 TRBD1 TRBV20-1 CSAREGTGLNTEAFF TGCAGTGCTAGAGAAGGGACAGGGCTGAACACTGAAGCTTTCTTT
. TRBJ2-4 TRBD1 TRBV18 CASSPRLRDRLAKNIQYF TGTGCCAGCTCACCGCGTCTTAGGGACAGACTAGCCAAAAACATTCAGTACTTC
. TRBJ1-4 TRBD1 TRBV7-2 CASSFGQGYEKLFF TGTGCCAGCAGCTTCGGACAGGGGTATGAAAAACTGTTTTTT
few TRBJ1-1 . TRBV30 CAWSDEGVMNTEAFF TGTGCCTGGAGTGACGAGGGGGTCATGAACACTGAAGCTTTCTTT
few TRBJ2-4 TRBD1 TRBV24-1 CAASPVPGTGENIQYF TGTGCCGCCAGCCCCGTTCCCGGGACAGGGGAAAACATTCAGTACTTC
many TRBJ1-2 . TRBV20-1 CSARDHRVGYGYTF TGCAGTGCTAGAGATCACCGGGTGGGCTATGGCTACACCTTC
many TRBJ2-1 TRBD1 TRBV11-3 CASSLRQGRNNEQFF TGTGCCAGCAGCTTGAGACAGGGGAGAAACAATGAGCAGTTCTTC
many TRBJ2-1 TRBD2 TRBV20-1 CSARDLALAVGEQFF TGCAGTGCTAGAGATCTCGCACTAGCGGTGGGTGAGCAGTTCTTC
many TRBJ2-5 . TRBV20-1 CSAREGRSETQYF TGCAGTGCTAGAGAGGGGCGCAGCGAGACCCAGTACTTC
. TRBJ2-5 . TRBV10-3 CAISVGRDQKEQYF TGTGCCATCAGTGTCGGCAGGGATCAAAAAGAGCAGTACTTC
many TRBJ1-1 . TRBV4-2 CASSLAGGGNTEAFF TGTGCCAGCAGCCTCGCGGGGGGGGGGAACACTGAAGCTTTCTTT
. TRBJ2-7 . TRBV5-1 CASRALGQGIYNEQYF TGCGCCAGCCGAGCCCTGGGACAAGGCATTTACAATGAGCAGTACTTC
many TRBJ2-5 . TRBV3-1 CASSQDTAQTQYF TGTGCCAGCAGCCAAGACACGGCCCAGACCCAGTACTTC
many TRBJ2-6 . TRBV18 CASSAGLIGSGANVLTF TGTGCCAGCTCGGCGGGGTTAATCGGCTCTGGGGCCAACGTCCTGACTTTC
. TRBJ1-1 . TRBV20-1 CSAPKGGGGEAFF TGCAGTGCCCCGAAGGGCGGGGGCGGAGAAGCTTTCTTT
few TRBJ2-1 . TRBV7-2 CASSLRRGGETQFF TGTGCCAGCAGCTTGAGGAGGGGGGGGGAGACCCAGTTCTTC
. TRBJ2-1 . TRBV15 CATSFGTAIGDEQFF TGTGCCACCAGTTTTGGGACGGCGATAGGGGATGAGCAGTTCTTC
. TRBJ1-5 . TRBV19 CASSGGRSQPQHF TGTGCCAGTTCAGGAGGGCGAAGTCAGCCCCAGCATTTT
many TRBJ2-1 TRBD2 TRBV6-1 CASRISASGAGAYNEQFF TGTGCCAGCCGGATCTCGGCGTCGGGAGCGGGGGCTTACAATGAGCAGTTCTTC
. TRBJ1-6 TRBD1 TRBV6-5 CASSYSFLRGRTPLHF TGTGCCAGCAGTTACTCGTTTCTCAGGGGGAGAACACCCCTCCACTTT
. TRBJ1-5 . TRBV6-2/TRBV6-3 CVSRLSINQPQHF TGTGTCAGCAGACTCTCCATTAATCAGCCCCAGCATTTT
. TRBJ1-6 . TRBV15 CATSPVPGGVDSPLHF TGTGCCACCAGCCCTGTCCCGGGGGGCGTTGATTCACCCCTCCACTTT
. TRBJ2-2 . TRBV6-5 CASSYTGGPQSSGELFF TGTGCCAGCAGTTATACTGGGGGCCCCCAGAGTAGCGGGGAGCTGTTTTTT
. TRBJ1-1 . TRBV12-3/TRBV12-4 CASILNTEAFF TGTGCCAGCATTTTGAACACTGAAGCTTTCTTT
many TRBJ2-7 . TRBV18 CASSPSLSHEQYF TGTGCCAGCTCACCTTCGTTGTCCCACGAGCAGTACTTC
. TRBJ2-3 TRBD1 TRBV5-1 CASSLIGTTGTATDTQYF TGCGCCAGCAGCTTGATAGGGACAACTGGGACAGCCACAGATACGCAGTATTTT
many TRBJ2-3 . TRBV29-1 CSVGATGRTDTQYF TGCAGCGTTGGGGCAACGGGACGCACAGATACGCAGTATTTT
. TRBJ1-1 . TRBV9 CASSVTPGTLNTEAFF TGTGCCAGCAGCGTGACCCCCGGGACGCTGAACACTGAAGCTTTCTTT
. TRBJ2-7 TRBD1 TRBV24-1 CATSDSTGGSYEQYF TGTGCCACCAGTGATTCGACAGGGGGATCCTACGAGCAGTACTTC
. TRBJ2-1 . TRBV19 CASTTRGGQRNEQFF TGTGCCAGTACCACTAGGGGGGGCCAACGGAATGAGCAGTTCTTC
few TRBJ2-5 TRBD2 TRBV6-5 CASSYSVTGGGYNEQYF TGTGCCAGCAGTTACTCGGTGACCGGCGGGGGGTACAATGAGCAGTACTTC
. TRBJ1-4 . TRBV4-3 CASSLGLSRATNEKLFF TGCGCCAGCAGCCTTGGGCTGTCCAGGGCAACTAATGAAAAACTGTTTTTT
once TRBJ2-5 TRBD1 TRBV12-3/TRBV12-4 CASSLTGGGETEYF TGTGCCAGCAGCTTGACAGGGGGAGGAGAGACCGAATACTTC
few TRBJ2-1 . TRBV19 CASSIGVGGGHSYNEQFF TGTGCCAGTAGTATAGGGGTAGGTGGGGGGCACTCCTACAATGAGCAGTTCTTC
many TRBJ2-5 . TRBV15 CATSRPWGETQYF TGTGCCACCAGCAGGCCATGGGGAGAGACCCAGTACTTC
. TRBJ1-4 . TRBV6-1 CATLLGGSNEKLFF TGTGCCACCCTCCTGGGGGGGTCCAATGAAAAACTGTTTTTT
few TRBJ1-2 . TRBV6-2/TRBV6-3 CASSSTGEGNYGYTF TGTGCCAGCAGTTCGACGGGGGAGGGGAACTATGGCTACACCTTC
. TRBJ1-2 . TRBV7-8 CASSLADIAANYGYTF TGTGCCAGCAGCTTAGCGGATATAGCTGCTAACTATGGCTACACCTTC
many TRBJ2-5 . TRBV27 CASSEYGGRMYF TGTGCCAGCAGTGAGTATGGGGGTAGGATGTACTTC
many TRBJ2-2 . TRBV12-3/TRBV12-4 CASTRNWAGSPGELFF TGTGCCAGCACCCGGAACTGGGCAGGGAGCCCCGGGGAGCTGTTTTTT
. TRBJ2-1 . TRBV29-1 CSVPMAAVSSYNEQFF TGCAGCGTGCCCATGGCGGCGGTAAGCTCCTACAATGAGCAGTTCTTC
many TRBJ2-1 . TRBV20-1 CSARDPRARRSNEQFF TGCAGTGCTAGAGATCCCCGGGCTCGACGGTCGAATGAGCAGTTCTTC
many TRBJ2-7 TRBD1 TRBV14 CASSQDYGQGETYEQYF TGTGCCAGCAGCCAAGATTACGGACAGGGAGAAACCTACGAGCAGTACTTC
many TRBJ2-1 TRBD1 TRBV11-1 CASSFDRGTYNEQFF TGTGCCAGCAGCTTTGACAGGGGGACCTACAATGAGCAGTTCTTC
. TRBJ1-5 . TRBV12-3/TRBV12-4 CASSFSSGRSNQPQHF TGTGCCAGCAGTTTCTCCTCGGGGAGAAGCAATCAGCCCCAGCATTTT
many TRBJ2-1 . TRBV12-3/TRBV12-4 CASSLNSQIGNEQFF TGTGCCAGCAGTTTAAACTCCCAAATAGGGAATGAGCAGTTCTTC
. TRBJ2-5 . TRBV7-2 CASSLTPGLTQETQYF TGTGCCAGCAGCTTAACACCGGGACTGACACAAGAGACCCAGTACTTC
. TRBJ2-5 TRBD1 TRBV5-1 CASSNRDRGAETQYF TGCGCCAGCAGCAACCGGGACAGGGGAGCGGAGACCCAGTACTTC
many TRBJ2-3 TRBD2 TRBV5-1 CASRPGLQITDTQYF TGCGCCAGCAGGCCGGGACTACAAATCACAGATACGCAGTATTTT
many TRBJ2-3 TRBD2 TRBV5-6 CASSPGTSRSDTQYF TGTGCCAGCAGCCCGGGGACTAGCAGATCAGATACGCAGTATTTT
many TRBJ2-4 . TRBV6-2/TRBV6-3 CASSSHRARYF TGTGCCAGCAGTTCCCACAGGGCTCGGTACTTC
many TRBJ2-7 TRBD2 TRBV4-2 CASSQDRGGYSYEQYF TGTGCCAGCAGCCAAGATCGGGGGGGCTACTCCTACGAGCAGTACTTC
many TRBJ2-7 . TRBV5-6 CASSPLHSRSYPIYEQYF TGTGCCAGCAGCCCCCTACACTCCCGATCCTATCCGATATACGAGCAGTACTTC
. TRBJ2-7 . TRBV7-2 CASSLRGSREQYF TGTGCCAGCAGCTTAAGAGGGAGTAGGGAGCAGTACTTC